Below, 26 T cell receptor beta chains from the same sample are listed, as sequenced in a study of Ad26.COV2.S vaccination and SARS-CoV-2 variants. Treatment specified: approximately 18 received Ad26.COV2.S at low or high dose, single or two shots; roughly 5 received placebo; per-sample allocation not given. The study sampled participants on day 63 after the first vaccine or placebo injection. Measured with immunoSEQ multiplex PCR; TCRdb has only the in-frame clones, and not every one. The sample holds approximately 500,000 clones; roughly 89% are singletons and the top ten take roughly 13%. Sequencing used peripheral blood, obtained in a trial of Ad26.COV2.S vaccine versus placebo. The source of these receptors is a person between 18 and 65 years old who received the Ad26.COV2.S COVID-19 vaccine or a placebo.

V usage is TRBV19 and J usage is TRBJ2-2, with 7 bases fitting TRBD2. The germline V gene has CDR1 LNHDA and CDR2 SQIVND (reference sequence). Trimming at V came to 8 bases and at J to 4 bases, leaving 7 bases not matched to a gene. This CDR3 contains 14 residues. In DNA form, the CDR3 reads TGTGCCAGTGCGGCTAGCGGTTTCACCGGGGAGCTGTTTTTT. As protein: CASAASGFTGELFF.

V usage is TRBV2 and J usage is TRBJ2-2; 11 nucleotides match TRBD1. The V and J ends lost 5 bases and 3 bases, in that order; junction bases with no gene match: 2. The CDR3 is made up of 15 amino acids. Germline V gives CDR1 SNHLY, CDR2 FYNNEI. CDR3 sequence: CASSRTGGDTGELFF. The CDR3 DNA is TGTGCCAGCAGTCGGACAGGGGGCGACACCGGGGAGCTGTTTTTT.

The CDR3 reads CASSQGWGGNTDTQYF. In nucleotides, the CDR3 is TGCGCCAGCAGCCAAGGTTGGGGCGGGAACACAGATACGCAGTATTTT. The genes are TRBV4-3 and TRBJ2-3, with a weak D call TRBD2 (6 bases). The V end lost 1 base, the J end lost 2 bases, and 13 bases lay between the germline ends. The CDR3 extends over 16 amino acids. The germline gives CDR1 LGHNA, CDR2 YSLEER.

The sample holds one count of this clone. The rearrangement links TRBV28 to TRBJ2-7; D gene ambiguous. This CDR3 has 13 residues. The germline CDR1 and CDR2 sequences are MDHEN and SYDVKM. Trimming removed 7 bases from V and 0 bases from J, with 10 bases in between. CDR3 sequence reads: CASTPPDSYEQYF. The CDR3 DNA follows: TGTGCCAGCACCCCGCCGGACTCCTACGAGCAGTACTTC.

The rearrangement joins TRBV6-6 to TRBJ1-6; the match to TRBD1 covers 7 bases. V was pared by 6 bases and J by 0 bases, with 5 bases of the junction left unmatched. CDR1 MNHNY and CDR2 SVGAGI come from the germline V gene (reference sequence). The CDR3 runs 16 residues. The DNA of the CDR3 is TGTGCCAGCAGCCCGGACAGGCTCTCCTATAATTCACCCCTCCACTTT. Translated, it gives CASSPDRLSYNSPLHF.

This sequence joins TRBV6-2 or TRBV6-3 and TRBJ1-6; 8 bases are shared with TRBD1. CDR3 length: 14 residues. V trimming: 5 bases; J trimming: 8 bases; junction bases outside the gene matches: 5. Germline V gene sequence: CDR1 MNHEY, CDR2 SVGEGT. CDR3 amino acids: CASSPDRVYSPLHF. CDR3 coding DNA: TGTGCCAGCAGTCCGGACAGGGTTTATTCACCCCTCCACTTT.

The J gene is TRBJ2-1, the V gene TRBV24-1; 7 bases align to TRBD1. Germline V CDR1 and CDR2: KGHDR, SFDVKD. Trimming removed 7 bases from V and 0 bases from J; junction bases left unmatched: 5. This CDR3 contains 15 residues. Here the CDR3 reads CATRQGSSSYNEQFF. In DNA form, the CDR3 reads TGTGCCACCAGACAGGGGTCGAGCTCCTACAATGAGCAGTTCTTC.

This sequence joins TRBV4-2 and TRBJ1-5; weak D call: TRBD1 (5 bases). V shed 3 bases and J shed 0 bases, with 9 bases lying between them. The CDR3 totals 15 residues. Germline CDR1 LGHNA, CDR2 YNFKEQ. The CDR3 DNA follows: TGTGCCAGCAGCCATACAGGCGATAGCAATCAGCCCCAGCATTTT. Translation: CASSHTGDSNQPQHF.

J is TRBJ2-1 and V is TRBV28, with 11 positions matching TRBD2. With V trimmed by 3 bases and J by 4 bases, 17 bases remained unmatched. Per the germline V gene, CDR1 is MDHEN and CDR2 is SYDVKM. The CDR3 consists of 20 residues. CDR3 sequence: CASSFWFGTSGGLYYNEQFF. The CDR3 DNA follows: TGTGCCAGCAGTTTCTGGTTTGGGACTAGCGGAGGGCTCTATTACAATGAGCAGTTCTTC.

This clone was found once. The chain is built from TRBV27 and TRBJ2-3; TRBD2 agrees at 9 bases. CDR1 is MNHEY and CDR2 is SMNVEV in the germline V gene (reference sequence). CDR3 length: 18 amino acids. With 0 bases clipped from V and 10 bases from J, the junction kept 17 bases outside the gene matches. The CDR3 DNA follows: TGTGCCAGCAGTTTATCGGCTAGCGGGGTCTACGGGGGACGTGCGCAGTATTTT. This codes for CASSLSASGVYGGRAQYF.

V gene TRBV7-8 combines with J gene TRBJ2-7, with 7 bases identical to TRBD2. The ends lost 5 bases at V and 3 bases at J; junction bases unmatched: 10. This CDR3 is built from 15 residues. Germline V gives CDR1 SGHVS, CDR2 FQNEAQ. The CDR3 sequence: CASSTQAGTNYEQYF. In nucleotides, the CDR3 is TGTGCCAGCAGCACTCAAGCCGGGACTAACTACGAGCAGTACTTC.

This chain uses TRBV7-2 with TRBJ2-1; TRBD2 aligns across 10 bases. CDR1 is SGHTA, CDR2 FQGNSA, per germline. With 0 bases clipped from V and 3 bases from J, the junction kept 8 bases outside the gene matches. The CDR3 sequence is 18 residues long. CDR3: CASSLAGGTSANYNEQFF. In DNA form, the CDR3 reads TGTGCCAGCAGCTTAGCGGGGGGGACTAGCGCTAACTACAATGAGCAGTTCTTC.

The V call is TRBV30, the J call TRBJ2-3; D tentatively fits TRBD1 or TRBD2 (5 bases each). This CDR3 is 17 amino acids long. Germline loops: CDR1 GTSNPN, CDR2 SVGIG (reference sequence). V lost 8 bases to trimming and J lost 2 bases, with 26 bases between them. DNA for the CDR3: TGTGCCGGACAAGTCTCTGGCCGGGGCCTCTTCACAGATACGCAGTATTTT. Translation gives CAGQVSGRGLFTDTQYF.

The chain carries TRBV19 and TRBJ1-1; D is undetermined. Trimming shortened V by 3 bases and J by 5 bases, and 13 bases separated the two germline ends. This CDR3 is 14 amino acids long. Germline V lookup: CDR1 LNHDA, CDR2 SQIVND (reference sequence). The CDR3 bases are TGTGCCAGTAGTATGGTTCCCCCCAGGACTGAAGCTTTCTTT. Translated: CASSMVPPRTEAFF.

The gene calls are TRBV6-6 and TRBJ2-5; D call uncertain. Germline lookup yields CDR1 MNHNY and CDR2 SVGAGI (reference sequence). CDR3 length: 15 amino acids. Between the trimmed V and J ends, which lost 5 bases and 2 bases, there was a span of 15 bases. CDR3 sequence (DNA): TGTGCCAGCAGTCAAATTTTGACCGGTCAAGAGACCCAGTACTTC. Translating gives CASSQILTGQETQYF.

V gene TRBV6-6 combines with J gene TRBJ2-1; a possible D gene is TRBD2 (6 bases). This CDR3 is built from 14 residues. V was clipped by 6 bases and J by 6 bases, with 15 bases between them. CDR1 is MNHNY, CDR2 SVGAGI, per germline (reference sequence). The CDR3 protein is CASSLGWRGNEQFF. The CDR3 DNA follows: TGTGCCAGCAGCCTGGGATGGCGGGGCAATGAGCAGTTCTTC.

The chain combines TRBV19 with TRBJ2-7, with D perhaps assigned TRBD1 or TRBD2 (5 bases each). Germline values: CDR1 LNHDA, CDR2 SQIVND (reference sequence). Trimming removed 5 bases at V and 10 bases at J, with 21 bases between. This CDR3 is 14 amino acids long. CDR3 in amino acids: CASSAKAGTSHQYF. DNA for the CDR3: TGTGCCAGTAGTGCCAAGGCAGGGACGTCACATCAGTACTTC.

The chain couples TRBV3-1 (or the pseudogene TRBV3-2) to TRBJ2-2; D is unclear. The germline CDR1 and CDR2 sequences are LGHDT and YNNKEL (reference sequence). This CDR3 has 12 residues. Between the trimmed V and J ends, which lost 3 bases and 4 bases, there was a span of 3 bases. The CDR3 spells CASSQSTGELFF. CDR3 bases: TGTGCCAGCAGCCAGAGCACCGGGGAGCTGTTTTTT.

This clone showed up just once. The same CDR3 also results from other DNA sequences found in this sample. The V gene is TRBV28, the J gene TRBJ1-2; D is unclear. The CDR3 is 12 amino acids. Trimming removed 2 bases from V and 7 bases from J, with 8 bases in between. CDR1 MDHEN and CDR2 SYDVKM come from the germline V gene. DNA for the CDR3: TGTGCCAGCAGTTTACCAGTGAGTGGCTACACCTTC. This sequence encodes CASSLPVSGYTF.

With respect to this clone: Other DNA sequences in this specimen translate into the identical CDR3. This chain uses TRBV30 with TRBJ2-7; unclear D gene. The CDR3 contains 11 residues. CDR1 is GTSNPN and CDR2 is SVGIG in the germline V gene (reference sequence). Trimming pared 1 base from V and 2 bases from J, leaving 3 bases between. Here the CDR3 DNA reads TGTGCCTGGAGTGGGACCTACGAGCAGTACTTC. It is translated as CAWSGTYEQYF.

This chain links TRBV14 with TRBJ2-3; no firm D call. The CDR3 sequence is 14 residues long. Germline lookup yields CDR1 SGHDN and CDR2 FVKESK. The V and J ends lost 1 base and 3 bases respectively, with 8 bases between them. CDR3: CASSQVSGTDTQYF. In nucleotides, the CDR3 is TGTGCCAGCAGCCAAGTTTCGGGTACAGATACGCAGTATTTT. Together with reference TRBV14 and TRBJ2-3, the CDR3 gives the full variable domain: EAGVTQFPSHSVIEKGQTVTLRCDPISGHDNLYWYRRVMGKEIKFLLHFVKESKQDESGMPNNRFLAERTGGTYSTLKVQPAELEDSGVYFCASSQVSGTDTQYFGPGTRLTVL.

Note on this clone: This CDR3 is also generated by other DNA sequences in the sample. The rearrangement links TRBV29-1 to TRBJ2-7; D uncertain. Trimming took 6 bases from V and 3 from J, leaving 9 bases between them. This CDR3 has 11 amino acids. Germline V CDR1 and CDR2: SQVTM, ANQGSEA. CDR3 region: CSVAGSYEQYF. The CDR3 DNA follows: TGCAGCGTGGCCGGCAGCTACGAGCAGTACTTC.

The V and J genes are TRBV6-2 or TRBV6-3 and TRBJ2-7; D assignment may be TRBD1 or TRBD2 (5 bases each). Germline loops: CDR1 MNHEY, CDR2 SVGEGT. The CDR3 length is 17 residues. V gave up 0 bases and J gave up 5 bases, with 20 bases separating them. As DNA, the CDR3 is TGTGCCAGCAGTTACTCGGTACTGCTAGGGACCATCCACGAGCAGTACTTC. Protein product: CASSYSVLLGTIHEQYF.

The gene calls are TRBV28 and TRBJ1-6; D might be TRBD1 (5 bases). The CDR3 runs 14 residues. Trimming took 6 bases from V and 0 from J, leaving 6 bases between them. In germline, CDR1 is MDHEN, CDR2 SYDVKM. The CDR3 reads CASRDSSYNSPLHF. For the CDR3, the DNA is TGTGCCAGCAGAGACAGCTCCTATAATTCACCCCTCCACTTT.

The rearrangement links TRBV3-1 (or the pseudogene TRBV3-2) to TRBJ2-5, with D unclear. This CDR3 comprises 12 residues. Germline values: CDR1 LGHDT, CDR2 YNNKEL (reference sequence). The V and J ends lost 0 bases and 7 bases respectively, with 6 bases between them. CDR3 amino acids: CASSQDFGTQYF. The CDR3 DNA is TGTGCCAGCAGCCAAGATTTCGGGACCCAGTACTTC.

The rearrangement links TRBV5-4 to TRBJ2-1; 10 bases are a match to TRBD1. Germline assignment: CDR1 SGHNT and CDR2 YYREEE (reference sequence). V lost 7 bases, J lost 2 bases, and 0 bases stayed unmatched. The CDR3 has 13 amino acids. The CDR3 loop is CASGQGAYNEQFF. DNA for the CDR3: TGTGCCAGCGGACAGGGGGCCTACAATGAGCAGTTCTTC.